This T cell receptor beta chain is drawn from a study of radiation and T cells in renal cell carcinoma. Study-level findings and limits: Baseline intratumoral clonotype presence is unknown without pretreatment biopsies.

As for this clone: The antigen is unknown.

TCRdb keeps only in-frame clones here, not all; method: immunoSEQ multiplex PCR. The sample consists of roughly 100,000 clones, more than 65% of them appearing once. Germline V gives CDR1 SGHTA, CDR2 FQGNSA. This CDR3 is 15 amino acids long. With V trimmed by 3 bases and J by 2 bases, 5 bases remained unmatched. As to time point: blood 4 weeks post-SBRT, at nephrectomy. Documented treatment: 15 Gy SBRT to primary tumor, nephrectomy 4 weeks later. This chain joins TRBV7-2 and TRBJ2-7; 9 bases agree with TRBD2. Sequencing used blood, obtained from a patient whose treatment included radiotherapy and nephrectomy. The receptor was derived from a man in his fifties or sixties with renal cell carcinoma. Written as DNA, the CDR3 is TGTGCCAGCAGCTTTGTTAGCGGGAGTGCCTACGAGCAGTACTTC. It yields the protein CASSFVSGSAYEQYF.